This T cell receptor beta chain was captured in a study of blood T cells in healthy people across ages. This CDR3 region has 18 residues. The germline CDR1 and CDR2 sequences are MNHNS and SASEGT. The V and J ends lost 6 bases and 2 bases respectively, with 23 bases between them. Using a J-beta primer mix together with a sample-barcoded 5' primer, a second PCR was run for about 6 to 11 cycles. TCRdb reprocessed the 5' RACE reads with MiXCR, giving one entry per CDR3 protein. The sample carries about 640,000 distinct CDR3 sequences, 58% recorded once. The chain carries TRBV6-1 and TRBJ1-5; no clear D. Specimen: blood. The clonotype was recovered from a man in his fifties or sixties in good health. The chain's CDR3 is CASSSAAPSYVGNQPQHF. The CDR3 DNA is TGTGCCAGCAGCTCCGCTGCCCCTTCATACGTTGGCAATCAGCCCCAGCATTTT.